Each of the 2 T cell receptor beta chains below was sequenced from the same sample in a study of regulatory T cells in long-lasting Graves disease. Construction of TCR beta libraries relied on iRepertoire HTBI primers and on Arm-PCR targeting CDR3 regions. TCRdb reprocessed the multiplex PCR reads with MiXCR, giving one entry per CDR3 protein. The sample has 680,000 or so distinct CDR3 sequences; under 20% are singletons. Stated time point: newly diagnosed GD, antithyroid drugs for less than 3 months. Extracted RNA from PBMCs served as the source of the TCR library. This sample also belongs to another study, concerning T cells in Graves' hyperthyroidism and ophthalmopathy.

The sequenced sample was peripheral blood mononuclear cells (PBMCs), obtained at new diagnosis, from a patient treated with antithyroid drugs. Every receptor here comes from a woman aged 30 to 39 with Graves disease.

The rearrangement links TRBV19 to TRBJ1-5; a possible D gene is TRBD1 (5 bases). The V gene's germline CDR1 is LNHDA and CDR2 SQIVND (reference sequence). V was pared by 2 bases and J by 6 bases, with 17 bases between. The CDR3 sequence is 16 residues long. CDR3 sequence reads: CASSIFVVRGGQPQHF. The CDR3 coding sequence is TGTGCCAGTAGTATATTTGTGGTGAGGGGTGGTCAGCCCCAGCATTTT.

This rearrangement joins TRBV7-3 to TRBJ2-5; 7 bases agree with TRBD2. CDR3 length equals 15 residues. Trimming at V came to 5 bases and at J to 4 bases, leaving 10 bases not matched to a gene. Germline values: CDR1 SGHTA, CDR2 FQGTGA. The CDR3 DNA is TGTGCCAGCAGCCCGGGCGGGAGCTATGGAGAGACCCAGTACTTC. Translating it yields CASSPGGSYGETQYF.